This TCR beta chain was sequenced in a study of immune characterization of retroperitoneal liposarcoma. The germline V gene encodes CDR1 MNHEY and CDR2 SMNVEV (reference sequence). This CDR3 has 14 amino acids. TCRdb redid the calling of the PCR reads with MiXCR, one entry per CDR3 protein. The sample holds over 10,000 distinct CDR3 sequences, 40% to 50% seen once. V is TRBV27 and J is TRBJ2-1; a weak D match, TRBD2 (6 bases). The DNA end is a closer match to TRBJ2-7, so the J assignment may be wrong. The clonotype was recovered from a female donor with retroperitoneal liposarcoma. The sequencing input was tumor tissue. The CDR3 here is CASSFTGAHNEQYF. CDR3 bases: TGTGCCAGCAGTTTTACGGGAGCACACAATGAGCAGTACTTC.